One and the same sample provided the 30 T cell receptor beta chains below, sequenced in a study of blood T cell repertoires in COVID-19. Profiling relied on immunoSEQ multiplex PCR, and the TCRdb table lists in-frame clones only, not all of them. The sample lists some 300,000 clones, approximately 91% occurring once. Sequenced material: PBMCs or T cells enriched from blood (not recorded which). The origin of the receptors is a woman between 40 and 55 years old who had recovered from COVID-19.

This rearrangement joins TRBV11-2 to TRBJ1-6; possible D gene TRBD1, 5 bases. Trimming took 5 bases from V and 11 from J, leaving 19 bases between them. CDR3 length: 15 amino acids. Looked up from germline, CDR1 is SGHAT and CDR2 is FQNNGV. The CDR3 DNA is TGTGCCAGCAGCCACCGGGACTCCCATGGGGCACCCCTCCACTTT. Translating it yields CASSHRDSHGAPLHF.

This clone was found a few times. The chain couples TRBV19 to TRBJ1-5; weak D call: TRBD1 (5 bases). With 3 bases removed from V and 5 bases from J, the gap between germline ends came to 11 bases. CDR1 LNHDA and CDR2 SQIVND come from the germline V gene (reference sequence). This CDR3 region has 14 residues. CDR3 protein: CASSMYWGDQPQHF. The CDR3 DNA reads as TGTGCCAGTAGTATGTATTGGGGGGATCAGCCCCAGCATTTT.

V is TRBV7-2 and J is TRBJ2-5, with D maybe TRBD1 (7 bases). The CDR3 loop spans 15 amino acids. The V gene's germline CDR1 is SGHTA and CDR2 FQGNSA. Deletions cut 3 bases from V and 6 bases from J, with 17 bases between. In DNA form, the CDR3 reads TGTGCCAGCAGCTTGGAGGGGGCAAGGATACAGACCCAGTACTTC. Encoded protein: CASSLEGARIQTQYF.

This chain links TRBV11-3 with TRBJ2-5; 13 bases align to TRBD2. This CDR3 spans 17 amino acids. Per the germline V gene, CDR1 is SGHNT and CDR2 is YENEEA. Germline trimming cut 5 bases from V and 5 bases from J; bases unmatched to any gene: 11. The CDR3 region has the DNA TGTGCCAGCAGCCCGGGGACTAGCGGGGCTAGAATGGAGACCCAGTACTTC. Translated: CASSPGTSGARMETQYF. The full variable domain, with the rest looked up from reference TRBV11-3 and TRBJ2-5, is EAGVVQSPRYKIIEKKQPVAFWCNPISGHNTLYWYLQNLGQGPELLIRYENEEAVDDSQLPKDRFSAERLKGVDSTLKIQPAELGDSAVYLCASSPGTSGARMETQYFGPGTRLLVL.

The chain links TRBV27 to TRBJ2-5; D is unresolved. The CDR3 length is 14 residues. V was pared by 8 bases and J by 4 bases, with 17 bases between. CDR1 is MNHEY and CDR2 is SMNVEV in the germline V gene (reference sequence). CDR3 nucleotides: TGTGCCAGCTCCTCCGGTCGGGTGGCAGAGACCCAGTACTTC. Residues: CASSSGRVAETQYF.

The V and J genes are TRBV28 and TRBJ1-2; 8 nucleotides agree with TRBD1. CDR1 and CDR2 (germline): MDHEN, SYDVKM. V shed 7 bases and J 2 bases; nucleotides not matched to a gene: 9. The CDR3 runs 15 residues. CDR3 protein: CASKPPGGQNYGYTF. In nucleotides, the CDR3 is TGTGCCAGCAAACCCCCAGGGGGCCAGAACTATGGCTACACCTTC.

As DNA, the CDR3 is TGTGCCAGCAGCTTAAGACCAGGGGATCCCACTGAAGCTTTCTTT. This gives the protein CASSLRPGDPTEAFF. This rearrangement joins TRBV11-2 to TRBJ1-1; a weak D match, TRBD1 (6 bases). The V gene lost 2 bases and the J gene lost 4 bases, with 14 bases spanning the gap. This CDR3 comprises 15 residues. CDR1 SGHAT and CDR2 FQNNGV come from the germline V gene.

Comments on this clone: Other nucleotide sequences from this sample produce the same CDR3. The chain recombines TRBV9 with TRBJ2-3; 11 bases agree with TRBD2. Germline values: CDR1 SGDLS, CDR2 YYNGEE. The J segment lost 3 bases and the V segment lost 0 bases, leaving 3 bases of the junction unmatched. This CDR3 is 16 amino acids long. In DNA form, the CDR3 reads TGTGCCAGCAGCGTAGGGGGGACTAGCGGAACAGATACGCAGTATTTT. It yields the protein CASSVGGTSGTDTQYF.

V usage is TRBV3-1 (or the pseudogene TRBV3-2) and J usage is TRBJ2-7; 7 bases align to TRBD2. Trimming cost V 1 base and J 7 bases; bases outside gene matches: 10. The CDR3 runs to 15 residues. CDR1 LGHDT and CDR2 YNNKEL come from the germline V gene (reference sequence). Here the CDR3 reads CASSQGQRGSREQYF. Written as DNA, the CDR3 is TGTGCCAGCAGCCAAGGGCAGCGGGGTAGTCGGGAGCAGTACTTC.

The chain combines TRBV7-2 with TRBJ1-5; 9 nucleotides align to TRBD1. This CDR3 region has 16 residues. V trimming: 4 bases; J trimming: 4 bases; junction bases outside the gene matches: 8. Germline values: CDR1 SGHTA, CDR2 FQGNSA. As DNA, the CDR3 is TGTGCCAGCAGCTCCTCCGGGACAGGGTGGAATCAGCCCCAGCATTTT. Amino acids: CASSSSGTGWNQPQHF.

This clone occurred once. The J gene is TRBJ2-3, the V gene TRBV10-3, with 7 nucleotides matching TRBD1. Germline V gives CDR1 ENHRY, CDR2 SYGVKD. The CDR3 length is 14 residues. Germline trimming cut 6 bases from V and 0 bases from J; bases unmatched to any gene: 3. The CDR3 DNA sequence: TGTGCCATCAGGGGACAGCCGAGCACAGATACGCAGTATTTT. This sequence encodes CAIRGQPSTDTQYF.

The chain joins TRBV6-6 to TRBJ2-7; 8 nucleotides line up with TRBD2. CDR3 length: 12 amino acids. The V gene's germline CDR1 is MNHNY and CDR2 SVGAGI (reference sequence). V trimming: 10 bases; J trimming: 3 bases; junction bases outside the gene matches: 5. CDR3 nucleotide sequence: TGTGCCACCTCCGGGACTAGCTACGAGCAGTACTTC. It is translated as CATSGTSYEQYF.

The chain links TRBV7-2 to TRBJ2-5; D might be TRBD1 (5 bases). The CDR3 consists of 15 residues. Germline V lookup: CDR1 SGHTA, CDR2 FQGNSA. The V end was cut by 0 bases, the J end by 2 bases, with 10 bases between. CDR3 DNA sequence: TGTGCCAGCAGCTTAGCGTTCAGGGCTCAAGAGACCCAGTACTTC. Residues: CASSLAFRAQETQYF.

This chain connects TRBV3-1 (or the pseudogene TRBV3-2) to TRBJ2-1; no clear D. V lost 3 bases to trimming and J lost 4 bases, with 4 bases between them. Germline values: CDR1 LGHDT, CDR2 YNNKEL (reference sequence). The CDR3 has 12 residues. The CDR3 DNA is TGTGCCAGCAGCCAGCAGTACAATGAGCAGTTCTTC. This codes for CASSQQYNEQFF.

The rearrangement links TRBV20-1 to TRBJ2-1; a possible D gene is TRBD2 (5 bases). V was cut by 3 bases and J by 9 bases, with 12 bases left in between. This CDR3 is built from 12 residues. In germline, CDR1 is DFQATT, CDR2 SNEGSKA (reference sequence). For the CDR3, the DNA is TGCAGTGCTAGTCTGAGGGCGCTTGAGCAGTTCTTC. It is translated as CSASLRALEQFF.

This clone was observed a handful of times. CDR3 coding DNA: TGCGCCAGCAGCTTCTCAGGGGGCGATCAGCCCCAGCATTTT. It is translated as CASSFSGGDQPQHF. The genes are TRBV5-1 and TRBJ1-5; the match to TRBD1 covers 8 bases. The CDR3 has 14 amino acids. J lost 5 bases, V lost 2 bases, and 3 bases had no gene match. The germline gives CDR1 SGHRS, CDR2 YFSETQ.

This chain uses TRBV21-1 with TRBJ2-2; the table's D call TRBD2 went unverified against the DNA. TRBV21-1 is shown as a pseudogene. CDR3 length: 14 amino acids. CDR3 loop: CAPLAGANTGELFF. CDR3 nucleotides: TGTGCCCCTCTAGCGGGCGCGAACACCGGGGAGCTGTTTTTT.

In the case of this clone: One end of the junction varies from germline; a read error may be responsible. J is TRBJ2-7 and V is TRBV7-3; a possible D gene is TRBD1 (6 bases). The CDR3 contains 12 residues. Germline CDR1 reads SGHTA; CDR2 reads FQGTGA. CDR3 sequence (DNA): TGTGCCAGCAGCTTCCCTGGAATACGGACAGACTTC. Encoded protein: CASSFPGIRTDF.

This rearrangement joins TRBV27 to TRBJ2-7, with D maybe TRBD1 (6 bases). CDR1 MNHEY and CDR2 SMNVEV come from the germline V gene (reference sequence). This CDR3 comprises 16 residues. The V and J ends lost 5 bases and 4 bases respectively, with 21 bases between them. For the CDR3, the DNA is TGTGCCAGCAGTCCTACCCGAGGGACATCCCCTTACGAGCAGTACTTC. Encoded protein: CASSPTRGTSPYEQYF.

This chain connects TRBV27 to TRBJ2-6; 9 nucleotides agree with TRBD2. Trimming cost V 4 bases and J 0 bases; bases outside gene matches: 7. The CDR3 runs to 18 residues. CDR1 is MNHEY and CDR2 is SMNVEV in the germline V gene (reference sequence). CDR3 protein: CASSSRLAEYSGANVLTF. The CDR3 coding sequence is TGTGCCAGCAGTTCACGACTAGCGGAGTACTCTGGGGCCAACGTCCTGACTTTC.

V is TRBV24-1 and J is TRBJ2-7, with D possibly TRBD1 on 5 matching bases. Trimming cost V 9 bases and J 1 base, with 9 bases left between them. Germline CDR1 KGHDR, CDR2 SFDVKD. There are 12 residues in the CDR3. The CDR3 DNA sequence: TGTGCCACCCAGGGCGCGTCCTACGAGCAGTACTTC. This gives the protein CATQGASYEQYF.

This clone occurred once. This chain uses TRBV19 with TRBJ2-7; unclear D gene. Germline V gives CDR1 LNHDA, CDR2 SQIVND (reference sequence). The CDR3 runs to 13 residues. Trimming removed 5 bases from V and 2 bases from J, with 10 bases in between. CDR3: CASSGQPPYEQYF. The CDR3, as DNA: TGTGCCAGTAGTGGGCAGCCCCCCTACGAGCAGTACTTC.

J is TRBJ1-5 and V is TRBV30, with 7 bases aligning to TRBD1. CDR3 length equals 15 residues. V lost 4 bases to trimming and J lost 3 bases; unmatched junction nucleotides: 9. In germline, CDR1 is GTSNPN, CDR2 SVGIG (reference sequence). The CDR3 is CAWTPRTGLNQPQHF. The CDR3 nucleotides are TGTGCCTGGACCCCCCGGACAGGCCTCAATCAGCCCCAGCATTTT.

The V call is TRBV30, the J call TRBJ2-2; unclear D gene. Germline loops: CDR1 GTSNPN, CDR2 SVGIG (reference sequence). The CDR3 runs 14 residues. Between the trimmed V and J ends, which lost 0 bases and 5 bases, there was a span of 10 bases. The CDR3 protein is CAWSVLPRTGELFF. CDR3 DNA: TGTGCCTGGAGTGTATTGCCGAGGACCGGGGAGCTGTTTTTT.

V is TRBV4-2 and J is TRBJ1-3; D may be TRBD1 (5 bases). CDR3 size: 17 residues. The germline CDR1 and CDR2 sequences are LGHNA and YNFKEQ. V lost 4 bases and J 0 bases, leaving 16 bases between the germline ends. CDR3 sequence reads: CASSRLLDSSSGNTIYF. As DNA, the CDR3 is TGTGCCAGCAGCCGCCTTCTTGACAGCTCCTCTGGAAACACCATATATTTT.

The J gene is TRBJ2-7, the V gene TRBV10-3; a weak D match, TRBD1 (7 bases). CDR1 is ENHRY, CDR2 SYGVKD, per germline. The germline V and J ends were trimmed by 4 bases and 1 base, with 14 bases remaining between them. The CDR3 length is 15 residues. This chain's CDR3 is CAISGETGRSYEQYF. The DNA for the CDR3 is TGTGCCATCAGTGGGGAGACAGGGAGGTCCTACGAGCAGTACTTC.

The rearrangement joins TRBV5-1 to TRBJ2-7; TRBD2 matches at 9 bases. The CDR3 totals 16 residues. Germline loops: CDR1 SGHRS, CDR2 YFSETQ. V shed 0 bases and J 3 bases; nucleotides not matched to a gene: 7. The CDR3 DNA reads as TGCGCCAGCAGCTTGGTGCTAGCGGGGTTGAACTACGAGCAGTACTTC. This sequence encodes CASSLVLAGLNYEQYF.

The J gene is TRBJ2-5, the V gene TRBV30; D possibly corresponds to TRBD1 (6 bases). Germline CDR1 GTSNPN, CDR2 SVGIG (reference sequence). V was pared by 5 bases and J by 3 bases, with 7 bases between. The CDR3 is 11 residues long. As DNA, the CDR3 is TGTGCCTGGGCAGGGGAAGAGACCCAGTACTTC. It specifies CAWAGEETQYF.

The chain uses TRBV7-9 and TRBJ2-7; D not certain. V was cut by 0 bases and J by 3 bases, with 6 bases left in between. CDR3 size: 13 residues. Germline V gene lookup returns CDR1 SEHNR and CDR2 FQNEAQ (reference sequence). CDR3: CASSLAIYYEQYF. The CDR3 DNA reads as TGTGCCAGCAGCTTAGCGATCTACTACGAGCAGTACTTC.

This chain joins TRBV4-3 and TRBJ1-5; 9 bases map to TRBD1. This CDR3 is built from 14 residues. Germline V CDR1 and CDR2: LGHNA, YSLEER. Germline trimming cut 8 bases from V and 2 bases from J; bases unmatched to any gene: 4. CDR3 sequence reads: CASGDREGNQPQHF. The CDR3 DNA sequence: TGCGCCAGCGGGGACAGGGAAGGCAATCAGCCCCAGCATTTT.